The 14 T cell receptor beta chains presented below share a single source sample, sequenced in a study of chemoradiotherapy in HPV16-positive cancers. Sequencing was performed with immunoSEQ multiplex PCR; in TCRdb, only in-frame clones are kept and a portion is missing. This table has about 15,000 clones, 65% to 75% appearing once. The specimen was obtained from a patient who underwent chemoradiotherapy. The receptors here all came from a human donor with HPV-associated anogenital cancer.

There are a few counts of this clone. This chain uses TRBV29-1 with TRBJ1-1; a weak D match, TRBD1 (5 bases). Germline V gene lookup returns CDR1 SQVTM and CDR2 ANQGSEA. The CDR3 is 12 residues long. V was trimmed by 4 bases and J by 5 bases, leaving 11 bases between them. The CDR3 coding sequence is TGCAGCGTTGGTCAGGGAGGGACTGAAGCTTTCTTT. It encodes CSVGQGGTEAFF.

V and J are TRBV30 and TRBJ2-1; D may be TRBD2 (5 bases). The CDR3 runs 13 residues. CDR1 and CDR2 from the germline V gene are GTSNPN and SVGIG (reference sequence). Trimming took 0 bases from V and 4 from J, leaving 7 bases between them. CDR3 coding DNA: TGTGCCTGGAGTGTTTCGGGATACAATGAGCAGTTCTTC. Translated, it gives CAWSVSGYNEQFF.

This chain connects TRBV6-1 to TRBJ1-4; 11 bases map to TRBD1. Looked up from germline, CDR1 is MNHNS and CDR2 is SASEGT. CDR3 size: 15 residues. With V trimmed by 8 bases and J by 3 bases, 5 bases remained unmatched. The CDR3 DNA sequence: TGTGCCAGCCATAGGGACAGGGGGTCTAATGAAAAACTGTTTTTT. Its translation: CASHRDRGSNEKLFF.

The chain combines TRBV6-1 with TRBJ2-3, with D perhaps TRBD2 (5 bases). The CDR3 covers 13 residues. CDR1 is MNHNS and CDR2 is SASEGT in the germline V gene. V shed 8 bases and J shed 5 bases, with 14 bases lying between them. The CDR3 here is CASGKDRGDTQYF. The CDR3 nucleotides are TGTGCCAGCGGGAAGGACCGGGGAGATACGCAGTATTTT.

The CDR3 DNA follows: TGTGCCAGCAGTGATACCGGGACAGGTTATGGCTACACCTTC. Translated, it gives CASSDTGTGYGYTF. The V gene is TRBV2, the J gene TRBJ1-2; 8 bases fit TRBD1. The CDR3 length is 14 residues. CDR1 is SNHLY, CDR2 FYNNEI, per germline. V trimming: 3 bases; J trimming: 5 bases; junction bases outside the gene matches: 5.

In DNA, the CDR3 is TGTGCCTCAAGCGCTGGGGCCAACGTCCTGACTTTC. This gives the protein CASSAGANVLTF. V and J are TRBV6-6 and TRBJ2-6; D is undetermined. Germline CDR1 MNHNY, CDR2 SVGAGI (reference sequence). CDR3 length: 12 amino acids. Deletions cut 11 bases from V and 2 bases from J, with 7 bases between.

The chain carries TRBV11-2 and TRBJ2-5; D may be TRBD2 (6 bases). The length of the CDR3 is 17 residues. Trimming cost V 5 bases and J 5 bases, with 24 bases left between them. Germline V lookup: CDR1 SGHAT, CDR2 FQNNGV. The CDR3 loop is CASSPPGGRSGWETQYF. CDR3 DNA: TGTGCCAGCAGCCCCCCCGGCGGCAGGAGCGGGTGGGAGACCCAGTACTTC.

In its sample, this clone was seen once. This rearrangement joins TRBV29-1 to TRBJ2-2; a weak D match, TRBD2 (5 bases). The CDR3 length is 14 residues. Germline-derived CDR1 and CDR2 are SQVTM and ANQGSEA. Trimming pared 4 bases from V and 2 bases from J, leaving 11 bases between. The CDR3 loop reads CSVAGVINTGELFF. The CDR3 DNA follows: TGCAGCGTTGCCGGGGTCATAAACACCGGGGAGCTGTTTTTT.

The chain employs TRBV5-4 and TRBJ1-3, with 12 positions matching TRBD1. The length of the CDR3 is 16 residues. The germline gives CDR1 SGHNT, CDR2 YYREEE (reference sequence). V dropped 4 bases and J dropped 4; count of bases not matched to a gene: 6. CDR3 sequence reads: CASSQGQGARGNTIYF. In nucleotides, the CDR3 is TGTGCCAGCAGCCAGGGACAGGGGGCGCGCGGAAACACCATATATTTT.

This sequence joins TRBV27 and TRBJ2-2, with TRBD2 as a possible D gene (5 bases). The CDR3 has 13 residues. V shed 2 bases and J shed 7 bases, with 8 bases lying between them. CDR1 MNHEY and CDR2 SMNVEV come from the germline V gene (reference sequence). CDR3 sequence reads: CASSLRAGGELFF. The CDR3 DNA reads as TGTGCCAGCAGTTTAAGGGCGGGCGGGGAGCTGTTTTTT.

CDR3 sequence reads: CASSVGWGTRDTQYF. As DNA, the CDR3 is TGTGCCAGCAGCGTAGGGTGGGGGACTAGAGATACGCAGTATTTT. The rearrangement links TRBV9 to TRBJ2-3; 8 bases agree with TRBD2. V was pared by 0 bases and J by 5 bases, with 5 bases of the junction left unmatched. The CDR3 is made up of 15 amino acids. Germline V gene data show CDR1 as SGDLS and CDR2 as YYNGEE.

The rearrangement joins TRBV19 to TRBJ1-5, with D perhaps matching TRBD1 (5 bases). The germline gives CDR1 LNHDA, CDR2 SQIVND (reference sequence). V shed 7 bases and J shed 5 bases, with 18 bases lying between them. The CDR3 runs 15 residues. The CDR3 DNA follows: TGTGCCAGTAAGAGGCGGATGGGGGTCGATCAGCCCCAGCATTTT. It is translated as CASKRRMGVDQPQHF.

This rearrangement joins TRBV18 to TRBJ1-4; D remains ambiguous. The CDR3 sequence is 15 residues long. The germline CDR1 and CDR2 sequences are KGHSH and LQKENI. The ends were cut back, 4 bases at V and 6 bases at J, with 15 bases in the middle. The CDR3 DNA sequence: TGTGCCAGCTCACGAAATGGAGAACGGGATGAAAAACTGTTTTTT. Its translation: CASSRNGERDEKLFF.

J is TRBJ2-7 and V is TRBV21-1; the table names TRBD1, a call not compared with the DNA. TRBV21-1 is given as a pseudogene. The CDR3 covers 17 residues. The DNA of the CDR3 is TGTGCCAGCAGCAAGGATATAAGGACAGGGTTCGAGGACGAGCAGTACTTC. Its translation: CASSKDIRTGFEDEQYF.